This entry concerns a single TCR beta chain. Its antigen target is currently unknown. Per-base quality was not reported, and no clone a single base away is much larger than it. This CDR3 is also generated by other DNA sequences in the sample. The sample is drawn from a study of shared clonotypes between healthy human individuals (dated by TCRdb to the early 2020s). For context, the study as a whole: Two women and a few men aged 18 to 49 years were included in the cohort. To increase sequencing depth and limit assay-specific biases, TCR repertoire library preparation and sequencing were carried out by different laboratories using diverse techniques. Leukapheresis yielded between about 0.9 and 10 billion PBMCs per donor. To estimate repertoire size and how much clonotypes are shared between individuals, the study performed deep sequencing of blood TCR repertoires from a few healthy adults. Per donor, three plates each were used for CD4 naive and CD4 memory, two for CD8 naive, and one for CD8 memory. Findings and caveats that apply to the study as a whole: Sampling was limited to blood, and TCR repertoires in tissue likely differ from TCR repertoires in blood. Clonotypes shared by all four sorted-subset donors showed higher generation probabilities than non-shared clonotypes. Pairwise subsampling led to the expectation that sequencing depth would affect the degree of clonotype sharing among donors. Sharing across a handful of donors was observed for 4.5% to 6.5% of naive CD4, under 4% of naive CD8, about 2.3% of memory CD4, and about 0.39% of memory CD8 clonotypes. Larger estimated clonotype richness was generally found for naive subsets than for memory subsets. The small number of donors limited the genetic and exposure-history diversity represented. Rarefaction of sorted-subset datasets indicated incomplete sequencing despite the large sequencing depth.

Inclusive of the bounding cysteine and phenylalanine, the CDR3 is 13 residues long. Only the CDR3 portion is preserved as DNA: 39 bases, with reading frame beginning at the first base. CDR1 is given as SGDLS and CDR2 as YYNGEE, both from the germline V gene. The junction shows trimming of 2 bases on V and 1 base on J, plus 7 bases between the germline ends. CD8 naive samples consisted of CD45RO-negative cells that were positively selected for CCR7, yielding a CD45RA+CCR7+ population without TemRA cells. The donors were healthy, HIV-negative adults who had no recently reported acute infections or vaccinations. Every donor was a Caucasian adult residing in Nashville, Tennessee, USA. After blood collection by leukapheresis, PBMCs were isolated using Ficoll-Histopaque density gradient centrifugation and then cryopreserved in the vapor phase of liquid nitrogen. Purity and quantity of every magnetically sorted T cell population were checked by analytical flow cytometry. From each sorted fraction, genomic DNA was isolated and quantified by UV absorbance on a Nanodrop 2000c.

Using the deep immunoSEQ assay, TCR CDR3 regions were amplified from genomic DNA by multiplex PCR. Genomic DNA extracted from each cell subset was distributed evenly over all wells of several immunoSEQ 96-well plates, and each plate served as one replicate. For sorted subsets, roughly 200 ng of genomic DNA, equivalent to 25,000 to 30,000 T cell genomes, went into each replicate PCR. Purified libraries were quantified with a Qubit 3.0 fluorometer, sized on a Bioanalyzer 2100, and re-quantified with the KAPA Library Quantification kit. Each immunoSEQ 96-well plate was sequenced on its own single-read 150-cycle Illumina NextSeq 550 flow cell. As for the authors' bioinformatics: Because only junctional sequences without quality scores were contained in the immunoSEQ output, filtering matching that applied to full-length reads could not be performed. To assign V/J genes and CDR3, sequences were annotated using PyIR, a Python wrapper for IgBLAST v1.9, with IMGT germline references. Reads were filtered out if the reads had weak V/J assignments (E-value above 1e-6), no CDR3, stop codons, out-of-frame junctions, or ambiguous translated residues. V3J clonotypes were defined by identical inferred V gene, J gene, and CDR3 amino acid sequence. The percentage overlap between two repertoires was calculated by dividing the number of shared unique clonotypes by the size of the smaller repertoire. Richness of each repertoire was evaluated using RTK rarefaction, the Chao1 estimator, and Recon v2.1 estimates of unobserved clonotypes. Generation probabilities were computed with OLGA for all TCRbeta clonotypes obtained by the gDNA method from a handful of donors. Entries here come from immuneACCESS through TCRdb and include only in-frame sequences with V and J called. Some clones fail to appear in such tables; in the studies checked, an unresolved V gene covers under half of the shortfall, and the cause of the remainder is unknown. V and J calls and clone size are those listed in that table; D and trimming were worked out from the DNA. The sample has about 2.1 million clones on record, about 92% of them singletons. More than 1.5% of the sample lies in the top ten.

The receptor comes from a young man in good health. Some clones in this sample may be carry-over from other donors' samples. Here the chain combines TRBV9 and TRBJ2-7; the D segment could be TRBD2, given 5 matching bases. Sequenced sample: naive CD8+ T cells from PBMCs. The intended sense of this specimen's cell subset or site label: CD45RA+CCR7+. Here the CDR3 is given as CASSVSGSYEQYF. Here is the DNA: TGTGCCAGCAGCGTCTCGGGGTCCTACGAGCAGTACTTC. With the rest looked up from the reference TRBV9 and TRBJ2-7 genes rather than sequenced, the full variable domain is DSGVTQTPKHLITATGQRVTLRCSPRSGDLSVYWYQQSLDQGLQFLIQYYNGEERAKGNILERFSAQQFPDLHSELNLSSLELGDSALYFCASSVSGSYEQYFGPGTRLTVT.